Each of the 7 T cell receptor beta chains below was sequenced from the same sample in a study of T cell responses to AZD1222 COVID-19 vaccine. Sequencing used immunoSEQ multiplex PCR; TCRdb keeps in-frame clones, though not all of them. There are roughly 100,000 clones in the sample; roughly nine tenths occur only once, and around 45% lies in the top ten. Specimen: peripheral blood, collected 28 days after the second AZD1222 dose. These receptors all come from an adult who received the AZD1222 COVID-19 vaccine.

V usage is TRBV7-3 and J usage is TRBJ1-1; D not resolved. The V end lost 0 bases, the J end lost 1 base, and 9 bases lay between the germline ends. Germline CDR1 reads SGHTA; CDR2 reads FQGTGA. The CDR3 has 15 amino acids. CDR3 in DNA: TGTGCCAGCAGCTTAACGGTGTCAGCGAACACTGAAGCTTTCTTT. Translating gives CASSLTVSANTEAFF.

J is TRBJ1-1 and V is TRBV28; TRBD1 is a possible D gene (5 bases). CDR3 length: 13 residues. With 6 bases removed from V and 2 bases from J, the gap between germline ends came to 10 bases. Germline CDR1 is MDHEN and CDR2 is SYDVKM. The CDR3 region is CASRGQVNTEAFF. Here the CDR3 DNA reads TGTGCCAGCAGAGGACAAGTTAACACTGAAGCTTTCTTT.

This chain connects TRBV6-5 to TRBJ1-2; 10 nucleotides match TRBD1. CDR1 is MNHEY, CDR2 SVGAGI, per germline. The CDR3 is 16 amino acids. The junction had 7 bases not matched to a gene; V was cut back by 0 bases and J by 6 bases. The CDR3 region has the DNA TGTGCCAGCAGTTACTCGAGGACAGGGGGAAGCAATGGCTACACCTTC. Translated: CASSYSRTGGSNGYTF.

The chain carries TRBV30 and TRBJ2-7; D unclear. V was cut by 2 bases and J by 3 bases, with 5 bases left in between. CDR1 and CDR2 from the germline V gene are GTSNPN and SVGIG (reference sequence). CDR3 length: 11 amino acids. As DNA, the CDR3 is TGTGCCTGGAGTCAAGTCTACGAGCAGTACTTC. Protein product: CAWSQVYEQYF.

The J gene is TRBJ1-5, the V gene TRBV7-6; no clear D gene. CDR1 SGHVS and CDR2 FNYEAQ come from the germline V gene. This CDR3 has 18 amino acids. V lost 1 base, J lost 8 bases, and 24 bases lay in between. CDR3 nucleotides: TGTGCCAGCAGCTTAGGGACGGGGAGCGCTTTGTTTACCGAGCCCCAGCATTTT. It is translated as CASSLGTGSALFTEPQHF.

The chain is built from TRBV6-5 and TRBJ1-3; TRBD1 agrees at 8 bases. V shed 4 bases and J 2 bases; nucleotides not matched to a gene: 1. This CDR3 contains 14 residues. Germline V gene data show CDR1 as MNHEY and CDR2 as SVGAGI. The CDR3 reads CASSSRGPGNTIYF. CDR3 DNA sequence: TGTGCCAGCAGTTCCAGGGGGCCTGGAAACACCATATATTTT.

The J gene is TRBJ1-3, the V gene TRBV5-4, with no clear D. V was trimmed by 4 bases and J by 4 bases, leaving 15 bases between them. Germline values: CDR1 SGHNT, CDR2 YYREEE (reference sequence). The CDR3 runs to 15 residues. In DNA, the CDR3 is TGTGCCAGCAGCCGGGATGCTAGGTTCGGAAACACCATATATTTT. Amino acid sequence: CASSRDARFGNTIYF.